The next 5 T cell receptor beta chains were all read from a single sample in a study of blood T cell repertoires in COVID-19. The method was immunoSEQ multiplex PCR; TCRdb's version includes in-frame clones alone and lacks a portion of them. The repertoire holds about 230,000 clones, with approximately 84% as singletons. Sequenced material: peripheral blood. These receptors were obtained from a man aged 35 to 55 with acute or convalescent COVID-19.

The gene calls are TRBV19 and TRBJ2-3; maybe TRBD2 (6 bases). V lost 10 bases and J lost 1, with 15 bases in between. The CDR3 runs to 14 residues. Germline lookup yields CDR1 LNHDA and CDR2 SQIVND (reference sequence). CDR3 DNA: TGTGCCACCAAGGGACTCCAGCGCACAGATACGCAGTATTTT. It yields the protein CATKGLQRTDTQYF.

V is TRBV28 and J is TRBJ1-5, with 8 nucleotides matching TRBD1. V was pared by 7 bases and J by 7 bases, with 12 bases of the junction left unmatched. The length of the CDR3 is 15 residues. CDR1 and CDR2 from the germline V gene are MDHEN and SYDVKM. The CDR3 region is CASTGTDRVEQPQHF. The CDR3 DNA sequence: TGTGCCAGCACCGGGACGGACAGGGTTGAGCAGCCCCAGCATTTT.

V gene TRBV28 combines with J gene TRBJ1-2; tentative D call: TRBD1 (5 bases). The germline V gene encodes CDR1 MDHEN and CDR2 SYDVKM. This CDR3 comprises 16 residues. Trimming stripped 2 bases from V and 3 bases from J, with 16 bases between. The CDR3, as DNA: TGTGCCAGCAGTTTAGGCGGGGGAGTAATGCACTATGGCTACACCTTC. Translated: CASSLGGGVMHYGYTF.

Here the CDR3 DNA reads TGTGCCAGCAGCCGGGACACTGCGAACACTGAAGCTTTCTTT. This gives the protein CASSRDTANTEAFF. The rearrangement links TRBV5-4 to TRBJ1-1; D possibly corresponds to TRBD1 (6 bases). The CDR3 consists of 14 residues. Per germline, CDR1 SGHNT and CDR2 YYREEE (reference sequence). V dropped 4 bases and J dropped 1 base, with 11 bases sitting between them. Full variable domain (missing parts from reference TRBV5-4 and TRBJ1-1): ETGVTQSPTHLIKTRGQQVTLRCSSQSGHNTVSWYQQALGQGPQFIFQYYREEENGRGNFPPRFSGLQFPNYSSELNVNALELDDSALYLCASSRDTANTEAFFGQGTRLTVV.

V gene TRBV30 combines with J gene TRBJ2-7; perhaps TRBD1 as D (5 bases). This CDR3 has 14 residues. From germline, CDR1 is GTSNPN and CDR2 SVGIG (reference sequence). Trimming removed 1 base from V and 1 base from J, with 11 bases in between. The CDR3 DNA reads TGTGCCTGGAGTGGGACACTGAGGTCCTACGAGCAGTACTTC. Translating gives CAWSGTLRSYEQYF.